A selection of T cell receptor beta chains follows, all from one sample in a study of T-cell reconstitution after alpha-beta-depleted transplantation in children. TCRdb called the PCR reads again in MiXCR, with one record for every CDR3 protein. Of 450,000 to 500,000 distinct CDR3 sequences detected, around an eighth appear once; the ten largest clones hold around 6%. This specimen consisted of PBMCs from the stem cell graft donor, obtained from the stem cell graft. The receptors originated from a human donor who donated a stem cell graft to a child with combined immunodeficiency. Both conserved end residues are trimmed from each CDR3. Each record gives: V gene, CDR3 protein.

>TRBV20-1
SASPSPARLARPGRGEQF
>TRBV12-3/TRBV12-4
ASTYVQNTEAF
>TRBV7-2
ASSSARSYNSPLH
>TRBV5-1
ASSGLGDEKLF
>TRBV9
ASSVAPTTSGLSYEQY
>TRBV20-1
SAKQNEQF
>TRBV5-1
ASSYTTGVYEQY
>TRBV12-3/TRBV12-4
ASGPGQGRNEKLF
>TRBV9
ASSVGGETYEQY
>TRBV29-1
SVHPWAGNTEAF
>TRBV28
ASSSRTGREQY
>TRBV12-3/TRBV12-4
ASSLNSGGTYGYT
>TRBV6-2/TRBV6-3
ASSYHASSGSSYEQY
>TRBV24-1
ATSDSGSYGYT
>TRBV9
ASSVVGSGGFISYNEQF
>TRBV5-1
ASSLATNTGELF
>TRBV9
ASSVEWGLRNGYT
>TRBV12-3/TRBV12-4
ASSYAQTGELF
>TRBV4-3
ASSQGVGVAGGHTQY
>TRBV7-2
ASSLVSPRGGNTIY
>TRBV20-1
SALTRDSGHQPQH
>TRBV4-2
ASSQEGALEEPQH
>TRBV6-2/TRBV6-3
ASSISDISYEQY
>TRBV6-5
ASRMTGGVNQPQH
>TRBV7-6
ASSETGGGAEAF
>TRBV20-1
SASIPGEVYEQY
>TRBV18
ASSPGRPTTDTQY
>TRBV7-3
ASSFTQGVGAF
>TRBV5-1
ASSPDGRSSYEEY
>TRBV29-1
SVDTVLNEKLF
>TRBV18
ASSPERDKNLYGYT
>TRBV7-8
ASLPEGVGSGRAGQF
>TRBV6-5
ASSFATGRKETQY
>TRBV12-3/TRBV12-4
ASGPYSNTQY
>TRBV12-3/TRBV12-4
ASSRTGAETQY
>TRBV12-3/TRBV12-4
ASNLLFSADTQY
>TRBV27
ASSLLGLTEAF